One and the same sample provided the 26 T cell receptor beta chains below, sequenced in a study of a mutant IDH1 vaccine in newly diagnosed glioma. Time point specified: week 5, during vaccination. Vaccine doses each comprised 300 ug of mutant IDH1 20-mer peptide, with topical imiquimod. Produced via immunoSEQ multiplex PCR; TCRdb's table is partial and in-frame only. The sample lists tens of thousands of clones, approximately 80% occurring once. Antigen specificity for these receptors is unknown. The sequences come from PBMCs, collected from a glioma patient whose treatment included an IDH1 peptide vaccine. Every receptor here comes from a man in his forties with glioma.

The CDR3 here is CASSSQSGELFF. The CDR3, as DNA: TGTGCCAGCAGCTCTCAGTCCGGGGAGCTGTTTTTT. The rearrangement links TRBV7-9 to TRBJ2-2; unclear D gene. Trimming removed 4 bases at V and 6 bases at J, with 6 bases between. This CDR3 spans 12 amino acids. Germline V gene sequence: CDR1 SEHNR, CDR2 FQNEAQ (reference sequence).

The gene calls are TRBV30 and TRBJ1-6; 9 nucleotides line up with TRBD1. The CDR3 covers 14 residues. V gave up 3 bases and J gave up 10 bases; unmatched junction bases: 7. CDR1 is GTSNPN and CDR2 is SVGIG in the germline V gene (reference sequence). CDR3 DNA: TGTGCCTGGAGCGGACAGGGGCAGGGGTCACCCCTCCACTTT. This encodes CAWSGQGQGSPLHF.

CDR3 bases: TGTGCCAGCAGTTCGACAGGAACTAGCACAGATACGCAGTATTTT. It codes for CASSSTGTSTDTQYF. This chain links TRBV6-6 with TRBJ2-3, with D perhaps TRBD1 (6 bases). The ends were cut back, 4 bases at V and 0 bases at J, with 11 bases in the middle. The germline gives CDR1 MNHNY, CDR2 SVGAGI (reference sequence). The CDR3 spans 15 residues.

This clone was seen a single time. The chain recombines TRBV30 with TRBJ2-2; a weak D match, TRBD1 (5 bases). V lost 4 bases and J 4 bases, leaving 16 bases between the germline ends. Germline values: CDR1 GTSNPN, CDR2 SVGIG (reference sequence). The CDR3 has 15 residues. CDR3 amino acids: CAWTPPPGLTGELFF. The CDR3 coding sequence is TGTGCCTGGACCCCACCCCCAGGGCTCACCGGGGAGCTGTTTTTT. Supplemented by reference TRBV30 and TRBJ2-2, the full variable domain reads SQTIHQWPATLVQPVGSPLSLECTVEGTSNPNLYWYRQAAGRGLQLLFYSVGIGQISSEVPQNLSASRPQDRQFILSSKKLLLSDSGFYLCAWTPPPGLTGELFFGEGSRLTVL.

V is TRBV5-1 and J is TRBJ2-3, with TRBD1 matching 8 bases. The V gene's germline CDR1 is SGHRS and CDR2 YFSETQ. The CDR3 consists of 15 residues. V was clipped by 4 bases and J by 2 bases; unmatched bases: 6. The CDR3 DNA follows: TGCGCCAGCAGCCCCCGGACAGGGAACACAGATACGCAGTATTTT. Protein: CASSPRTGNTDTQYF.

This CDR3 is CASSSDRGRSYEQYF. CDR3 sequence (DNA): TGTGCCAGCAGTTCGGACAGGGGGCGATCCTACGAGCAGTACTTC. This rearrangement joins TRBV6-5 to TRBJ2-7, with 11 bases lining up with TRBD1. This CDR3 has 15 amino acids. Germline loops: CDR1 MNHEY, CDR2 SVGAGI. Germline trimming cut 4 bases from V and 1 base from J; bases unmatched to any gene: 3.

This rearrangement joins TRBV29-1 to TRBJ1-1, with D possibly TRBD1 on 5 matching bases. From germline, CDR1 is SQVTM and CDR2 ANQGSEA. CDR3 length: 14 residues. Trimming shortened V by 6 bases and J by 4 bases, and 18 bases separated the two germline ends. CDR3 loop: CSVHQTGDSTEAFF. The CDR3 nucleotides are TGCAGCGTCCACCAGACGGGGGACTCCACTGAAGCTTTCTTT. Full variable domain (missing parts from reference TRBV29-1 and TRBJ1-1): SAVISQKPSRDICQRGTSLTIQCQVDSQVTMMFWYRQQPGQSLTLIATANQGSEATYESGFVIDKFPISRPNLTFSTLTVSNMSPEDSSIYLCSVHQTGDSTEAFFGQGTRLTVV.

The rearrangement uses TRBV27 and TRBJ2-1, with 9 bases matching TRBD2. The CDR3 loop spans 13 amino acids. CDR1 MNHEY and CDR2 SMNVEV come from the germline V gene (reference sequence). V dropped 8 bases and J dropped 7; count of bases not matched to a gene: 6. DNA of the CDR3: TGTGCCAGCCGGGGACTAGCCTTGAATGAGCAGTTCTTC. Protein: CASRGLALNEQFF.

The V and J genes are TRBV2 and TRBJ1-1; 9 positions match TRBD1. The CDR3 consists of 12 residues. V lost 5 bases and J lost 8; bases outside the gene matches: 3. CDR1 is SNHLY and CDR2 is FYNNEI in the germline V gene. The CDR3 DNA sequence: TGTGCCAGCAGTTCGACAGGGGGGGAAGCTTTCTTT. Encoded protein: CASSSTGGEAFF. Looking up the rest from reference TRBV2 and TRBJ1-1 gives the full variable domain: EPEVTQTPSHQVTQMGQEVILRCVPISNHLYFYWYRQILGQKVEFLVSFYNNEISEKSEIFDDQFSVERPDGSNFTLKIRSTKLEDSAMYFCASSSTGGEAFFGQGTRLTVV.

This chain connects TRBV7-2 to TRBJ1-1; D is ambiguous. The V end lost 3 bases, the J end lost 2 bases, and 7 bases lay between the germline ends. This CDR3 contains 13 residues. CDR1 is SGHTA and CDR2 is FQGNSA in the germline V gene. The CDR3 sequence is CASSFSYNTEAFF. In DNA form, the CDR3 reads TGTGCCAGCAGCTTCTCTTATAACACTGAAGCTTTCTTT. Complete variable domain (other parts from reference TRBV7-2 and TRBJ1-1): GAGVSQSPSNKVTEKGKDVELRCDPISGHTALYWYRQSLGQGLEFLIYFQGNSAPDKSGLPSDRFSAERTGGSVSTLTIQRTQQEDSAVYLCASSFSYNTEAFFGQGTRLTVV.

This chain links TRBV19 with TRBJ1-5, with D possibly being TRBD1 (5 bases). The CDR3 covers 18 residues. V lost 5 bases to trimming and J lost 3 bases, with 23 bases between them. Germline loops: CDR1 LNHDA, CDR2 SQIVND (reference sequence). The CDR3 DNA reads TGTGCCAGTAGTCCCAGGACTGCGAGGGGTTTTGACAATCAGCCCCAGCATTTT. It is translated as CASSPRTARGFDNQPQHF.

This chain links TRBV6-5 with TRBJ1-2; D is possibly TRBD1 (6 bases). V was clipped by 2 bases and J by 6 bases, with 16 bases between them. Per the germline V gene, CDR1 is MNHEY and CDR2 is SVGAGI. This CDR3 spans 15 amino acids. The CDR3 loop is CASSYTRRTANGYTF. CDR3 nucleotide sequence: TGTGCCAGCAGTTACACTCGCCGGACAGCGAATGGCTACACCTTC.

The chain combines TRBV6-5 with TRBJ1-4; unclear D gene. The CDR3 totals 14 residues. Trimming pared 0 bases from V and 1 base from J, leaving 3 bases between. The V gene's germline CDR1 is MNHEY and CDR2 SVGAGI. In nucleotides, the CDR3 is TGTGCCAGCAGTTACTCGATAACTAATGAAAAACTGTTTTTT. It is translated as CASSYSITNEKLFF.

The chain carries TRBV5-1 and TRBJ2-5; D gene unclear. The CDR3 loop spans 12 amino acids. In germline, CDR1 is SGHRS, CDR2 YFSETQ. Between the trimmed V and J ends, which lost 1 base and 3 bases, there was a span of 4 bases. CDR3 in amino acids: CASSLSEETQYF. The CDR3 DNA reads TGCGCCAGCAGCTTGTCAGAAGAGACCCAGTACTTC.

The chain joins TRBV6-5 to TRBJ1-3; D perhaps matches TRBD1 (5 bases). Germline V gene lookup returns CDR1 MNHEY and CDR2 SVGAGI. The V end lost 4 bases, the J end lost 2 bases, and 15 bases lay between the germline ends. The CDR3 spans 16 residues. CDR3 coding DNA: TGTGCCAGCAGTTCCCCTGGGAGGGGACCTGGAAACACCATATATTTT. Amino acids: CASSSPGRGPGNTIYF.

J is TRBJ1-1 and V is TRBV19, with D unclear. Trimming left V 3 bases short and J 4 bases short, with 15 bases between. The CDR3 extends over 15 amino acids. Germline CDR1 is LNHDA and CDR2 is SQIVND (reference sequence). CDR3 in amino acids: CASSIPGGARTEAFF. The CDR3 DNA reads TGTGCCAGTAGTATCCCGGGAGGCGCTCGCACTGAAGCTTTCTTT.

The CDR3 DNA reads as TGCGCCAGCAGCCCGGGACAAGAAGAGACCCAGTACTTC. As protein: CASSPGQEETQYF. The chain employs TRBV5-1 and TRBJ2-5; possibly TRBD1 for D (6 bases). V lost 4 bases, J lost 3 bases, and 10 bases lay in between. This CDR3 contains 13 residues. CDR1 is SGHRS and CDR2 is YFSETQ in the germline V gene. Full variable domain (outside the CDR3, taken from reference TRBV5-1 and TRBJ2-5): KAGVTQTPRYLIKTRGQQVTLSCSPISGHRSVSWYQQTPGQGLQFLFEYFSETQRNKGNFPGRFSGRQFSNSRSEMNVSTLELGDSALYLCASSPGQEETQYFGPGTRLLVL.

This clone was detected only a few times. This CDR3 reads CSVDPGGRKTQYF. In DNA, the CDR3 is TGCAGCGTTGATCCCGGGGGCAGGAAGACCCAGTACTTC. This chain uses TRBV29-1 with TRBJ2-5; D may correspond to TRBD1 or TRBD2 (6 bases each). Germline CDR1 is SQVTM and CDR2 is ANQGSEA. Trimming pared 3 bases from V and 6 bases from J, leaving 14 bases between. The CDR3 covers 13 residues.

The chain employs TRBV5-1 and TRBJ1-1; 10 bases are a match to TRBD1. CDR3 length: 14 residues. Germline assignment: CDR1 SGHRS and CDR2 YFSETQ. After removal of 6 bases from V and 10 bases from J, the junction contained 12 bases not matched to a gene. Here the CDR3 reads CASIRTGGDGRAFF. The CDR3 nucleotides are TGCGCCAGCATCAGGACAGGGGGAGATGGGAGAGCTTTCTTT.

The chain links TRBV14 to TRBJ1-1, with D perhaps matching TRBD1 (5 bases). The germline V gene has CDR1 SGHDN and CDR2 FVKESK. The CDR3 has 17 amino acids. Trimming cost V 1 base and J 0 bases, with 15 bases left between them. CDR3 in DNA: TGTGCCAGCAGCCAAGGGATACGAAGCAGGGTGAACACTGAAGCTTTCTTT. Amino acid sequence: CASSQGIRSRVNTEAFF.

This rearrangement joins TRBV4-2 to TRBJ2-3; tentatively, D is TRBD1 (6 bases). The CDR3 consists of 14 residues. V lost 8 bases to trimming and J lost 2 bases, with 14 bases between them. CDR1 is LGHNA and CDR2 is YNFKEQ in the germline V gene. CDR3 region: CASLRDIPTDTQYF. The CDR3 nucleotides read TGTGCCAGCTTGAGGGACATACCCACAGATACGCAGTATTTT.

This clone was recorded a few times. CDR3 region: CASSPREGSPLHF. The DNA of the CDR3 is TGTGCCAGCTCACCACGGGAGGGTTCACCCCTCCACTTT. The rearrangement links TRBV18 to TRBJ1-6; D remains ambiguous. The length of the CDR3 is 13 residues. Trimming removed 1 base from V and 9 bases from J, with 7 bases in between. Germline V gives CDR1 KGHSH, CDR2 LQKENI.

V and J are TRBV30 and TRBJ2-7, with D possibly being TRBD1 (6 bases). The CDR3 has 13 residues. V was clipped by 2 bases and J by 10 bases, with 18 bases between them. The V gene's germline CDR1 is GTSNPN and CDR2 SVGIG (reference sequence). Here the CDR3 reads CAWSRSGVVDQYF. The CDR3 nucleotides are TGTGCCTGGAGTCGATCAGGGGTGGTGGACCAGTACTTC. Variable domain in full (rest from reference TRBV30 and TRBJ2-7): SQTIHQWPATLVQPVGSPLSLECTVEGTSNPNLYWYRQAAGRGLQLLFYSVGIGQISSEVPQNLSASRPQDRQFILSSKKLLLSDSGFYLCAWSRSGVVDQYFGPGTRLTVT.

This clone was seen once. The rearrangement links TRBV10-1 to TRBJ1-2; D gene uncertain. CDR3 length equals 13 residues. Germline values: CDR1 WNHNN, CDR2 SYGVQD (reference sequence). The V end lost 0 bases, the J end lost 8 bases, and 10 bases lay between the germline ends. CDR3 amino acids: CASSESEAGGYTF. Written as DNA, the CDR3 is TGCGCCAGCAGTGAGTCCGAAGCGGGGGGCTACACCTTC.

This clone was found a few times. An end of the junction differs from the germline gene, which may be a read error. V is TRBV30 and J is TRBJ1-1; the D is unclear. The CDR3 has 14 residues. Germline CDR1 and CDR2: GTSNPN and SVGIG (reference sequence). CDR3: CAWSSSGTYPEAFF. The DNA of the CDR3 is TGTGCCTGGAGTTCGTCGGGAACCTACCCTGAGGCTTTCTTT.

The chain has TRBV19 and TRBJ1-6; 7 nucleotides agree with TRBD1. In germline, CDR1 is LNHDA, CDR2 SQIVND (reference sequence). The CDR3 has 16 amino acids. Losses at the gene ends were 7 bases for V and 7 bases for J; bases not matched to a gene: 13. CDR3 sequence: CASTSYRDSPNSPLHF. CDR3 nucleotides: TGTGCCAGTACCTCATACCGGGACAGCCCCAATTCACCCCTCCACTTT.